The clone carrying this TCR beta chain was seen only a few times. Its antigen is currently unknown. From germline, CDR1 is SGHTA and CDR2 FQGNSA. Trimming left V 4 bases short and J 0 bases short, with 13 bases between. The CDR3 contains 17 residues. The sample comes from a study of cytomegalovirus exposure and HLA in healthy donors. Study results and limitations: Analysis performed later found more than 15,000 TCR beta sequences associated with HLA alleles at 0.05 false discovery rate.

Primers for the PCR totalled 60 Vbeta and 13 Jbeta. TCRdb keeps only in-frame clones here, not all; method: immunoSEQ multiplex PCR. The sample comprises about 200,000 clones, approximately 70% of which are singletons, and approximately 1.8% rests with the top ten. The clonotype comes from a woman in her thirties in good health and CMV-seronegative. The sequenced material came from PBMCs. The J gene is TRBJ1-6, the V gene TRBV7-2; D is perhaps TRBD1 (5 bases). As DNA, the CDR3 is TGTGCCAGCAGCTCATACAGGACCGTCTCCTATAATTCACCCCTCCACTTT. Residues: CASSSYRTVSYNSPLHF.